This TCR beta chain was identified in a study of patients and donors after allogeneic stem cell transplantation. This CDR3 is built from 14 residues. Unmatched junction bases numbered 6, after V lost 0 bases and J lost 8 bases. Germline assignment: CDR1 MNHNY and CDR2 SVGAGI (reference sequence). TCRdb fed the RT-PCR reads into MiXCR, producing one record per CDR3 protein. The sample has about 150,000 distinct CDR3 sequences; approximately 35% are singletons. This rearrangement joins TRBV6-6 to TRBJ1-2; 7 positions match TRBD1. This TCR came from a human donor who was either an allogeneic HSCT recipient or a stem cell or donor lymphocyte infusion donor (not recorded which). It is not recorded whose cells these are; they may come from a transplant donor. Sequencing was done on a sample of blood, either unsorted or a sorted T cell fraction (not recorded which). The CDR3 is CASSYSTQGSGYTF. The CDR3 nucleotides read TGTGCCAGCAGTTACTCGACACAGGGGAGCGGCTACACCTTC.